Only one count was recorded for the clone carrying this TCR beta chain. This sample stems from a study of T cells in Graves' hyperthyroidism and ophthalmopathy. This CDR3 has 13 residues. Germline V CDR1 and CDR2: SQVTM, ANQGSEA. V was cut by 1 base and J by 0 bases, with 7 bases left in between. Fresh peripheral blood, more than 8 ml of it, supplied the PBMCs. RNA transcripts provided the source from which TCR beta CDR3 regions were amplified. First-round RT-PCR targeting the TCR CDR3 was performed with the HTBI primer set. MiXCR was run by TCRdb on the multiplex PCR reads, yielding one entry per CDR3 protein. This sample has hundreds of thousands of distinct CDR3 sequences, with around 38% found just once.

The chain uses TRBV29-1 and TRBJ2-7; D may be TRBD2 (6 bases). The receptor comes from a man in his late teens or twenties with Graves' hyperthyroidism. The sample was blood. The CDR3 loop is CSVEARDSYEQYF. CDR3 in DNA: TGCAGCGTTGAAGCGCGGGACTCCTACGAGCAGTACTTC.